The source of this T cell receptor beta chain is a study of regulatory T cells in long-lasting Graves disease. Turning to the study itself: Patients newly diagnosed with Graves' had been on antithyroid drugs for under 3 months.

Worth noting for this clonotype: The antigen remains unidentified. This may come from a read error, since a much larger clone is one base off.

Study observations and caveats: With persistent disease, TRBV28, TRBJ1-2 and TRBJ2-5 were the favored segments. Peripheral blood, not thyroid tissue, was the sole material studied.

For TCR beta, libraries came from iRepertoire HTBI primers and Arm-PCR of CDR3 regions. MiXCR, applied by TCRdb to the multiplex PCR reads, yields one record per CDR3 protein. The sample has 400,000 to 550,000 distinct CDR3 sequences, 15% seen once. Time point defined: newly diagnosed GD, antithyroid drugs for less than 3 months. After RNA was extracted from PBMCs, the TCR library was made from it. In this cohort, patients came from an endocrinology department located in Xi'an, China. The CDR3 consists of 13 residues. V was shortened by 5 bases and J by 7 bases, with 15 bases between the two germline ends. The same sample was also used in a study of T cells in Graves' hyperthyroidism and ophthalmopathy.

The TCR originated in a woman aged 25 to 39 with Graves disease. The V gene is TRBV12-3 or TRBV12-4, the J gene TRBJ2-7; the D call may be TRBD1 or TRBD2 (7 bases each). Sequences were derived from peripheral blood mononuclear cells (PBMCs), sampled at new diagnosis, from a patient treated with antithyroid drugs. Here the CDR3 reads CASSIGTAGEQYF. The DNA for the CDR3 is TGTGCCAGCAGTATCGGGACAGCGGGGGAGCAGTACTTC.